This T cell receptor beta chain was observed in a study of blood T cell repertoires in COVID-19. Per the original data handling: Amplification with reference gene primers provided the estimates of nucleated cell counts. Method: immunoSEQ multiplex PCR; TCRdb's copy keeps in-frame clones and lacks some. Clone size and V and J calls were adopted from that table, with D and trimming inferred from the DNA. The sample shows around 95,000 clones, roughly 80% of them seen only once. The source is a woman of 80 years or more with acute or convalescent COVID-19. The specimen was peripheral blood.

The DNA for the CDR3 is TGCGCCAGCAGCCCCGCGGGACAGGATCTAGATACGCAGTATTTT. Residues: CASSPAGQDLDTQYF. This rearrangement joins TRBV5-1 to TRBJ2-3; 8 bases are shared with TRBD1. V was clipped by 4 bases and J by 5 bases; unmatched bases: 9. CDR3 size: 15 residues. In germline, CDR1 is SGHRS, CDR2 YFSETQ.